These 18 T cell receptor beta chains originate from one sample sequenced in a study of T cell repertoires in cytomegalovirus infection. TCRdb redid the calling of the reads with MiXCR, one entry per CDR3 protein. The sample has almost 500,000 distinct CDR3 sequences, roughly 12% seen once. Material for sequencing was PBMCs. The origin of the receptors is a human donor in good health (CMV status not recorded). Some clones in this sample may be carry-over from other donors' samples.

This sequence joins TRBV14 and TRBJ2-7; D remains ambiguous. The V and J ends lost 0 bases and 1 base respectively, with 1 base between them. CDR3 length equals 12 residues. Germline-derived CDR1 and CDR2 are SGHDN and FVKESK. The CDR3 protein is CASSQESYEQYF. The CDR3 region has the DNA TGTGCCAGCAGCCAAGAGTCCTACGAGCAGTACTTC.

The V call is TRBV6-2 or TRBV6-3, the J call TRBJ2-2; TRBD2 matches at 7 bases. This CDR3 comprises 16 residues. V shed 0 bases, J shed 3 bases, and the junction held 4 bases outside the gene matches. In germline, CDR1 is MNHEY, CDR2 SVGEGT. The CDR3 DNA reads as TGTGCCAGCAGTTACTCGGCAGCGGGGTACACCGGGGAGCTGTTTTTT. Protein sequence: CASSYSAAGYTGELFF.

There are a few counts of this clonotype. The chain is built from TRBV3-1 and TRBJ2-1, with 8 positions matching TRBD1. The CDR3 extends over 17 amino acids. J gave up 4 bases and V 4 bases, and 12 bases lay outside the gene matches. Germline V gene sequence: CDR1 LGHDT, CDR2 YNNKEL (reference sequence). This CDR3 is CASSPGTSGQVYNEQFF. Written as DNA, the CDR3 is TGTGCCAGCAGCCCGGGAACCTCGGGACAGGTTTACAATGAGCAGTTCTTC.

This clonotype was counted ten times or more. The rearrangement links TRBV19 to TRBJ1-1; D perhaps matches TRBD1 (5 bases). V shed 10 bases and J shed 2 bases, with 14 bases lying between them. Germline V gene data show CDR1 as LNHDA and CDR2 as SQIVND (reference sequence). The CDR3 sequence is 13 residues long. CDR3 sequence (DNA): TGTGCCACCAGCTCGACAGTAAACACTGAAGCTTTCTTT. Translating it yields CATSSTVNTEAFF.

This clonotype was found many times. In DNA form, the CDR3 reads TGTGCCAGCAGTTCCCGGGACAGGGCTAAGAGTCCTAACTACGAGCAGTACTTC. Translation: CASSSRDRAKSPNYEQYF. V usage is TRBV6-5 and J usage is TRBJ2-7, with 9 nucleotides matching TRBD1. Germline CDR1 and CDR2: MNHEY and SVGAGI. J gave up 3 bases and V 4 bases, and 16 bases lay outside the gene matches. CDR3 size: 18 residues.

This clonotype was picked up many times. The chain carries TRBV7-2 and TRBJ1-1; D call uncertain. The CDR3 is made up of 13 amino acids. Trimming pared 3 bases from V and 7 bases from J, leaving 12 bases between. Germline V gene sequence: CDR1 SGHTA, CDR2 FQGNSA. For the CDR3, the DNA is TGTGCCAGCAGCTTCCGGGGATCCGGTGAAGCTTTCTTT. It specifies CASSFRGSGEAFF.

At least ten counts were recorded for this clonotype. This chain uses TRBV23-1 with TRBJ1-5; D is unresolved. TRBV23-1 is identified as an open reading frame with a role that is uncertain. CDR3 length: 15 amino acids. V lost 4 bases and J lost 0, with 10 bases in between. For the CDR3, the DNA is TGCGCCAGCAGTCGAGAATATTATAGCAATCAGCCCCAGCATTTT. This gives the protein CASSREYYSNQPQHF.

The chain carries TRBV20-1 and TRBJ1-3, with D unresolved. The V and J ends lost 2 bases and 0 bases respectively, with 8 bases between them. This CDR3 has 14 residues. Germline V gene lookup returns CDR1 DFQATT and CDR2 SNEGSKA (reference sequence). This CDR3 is CSARTGSSGNTIYF. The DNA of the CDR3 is TGCAGTGCTAGAACGGGGAGCTCTGGAAACACCATATATTTT.

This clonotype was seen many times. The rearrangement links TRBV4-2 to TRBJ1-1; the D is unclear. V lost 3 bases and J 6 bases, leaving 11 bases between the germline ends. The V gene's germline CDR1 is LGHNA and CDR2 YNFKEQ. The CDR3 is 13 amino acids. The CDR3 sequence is CASSQTPGSEAFF. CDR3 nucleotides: TGTGCCAGCAGCCAGACCCCGGGATCTGAAGCTTTCTTT.

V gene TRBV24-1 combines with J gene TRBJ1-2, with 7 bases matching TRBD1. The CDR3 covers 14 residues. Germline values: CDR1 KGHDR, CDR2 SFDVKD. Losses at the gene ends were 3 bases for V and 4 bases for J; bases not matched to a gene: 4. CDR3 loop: CATSDRQGRYGYTF. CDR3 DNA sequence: TGTGCCACCAGTGATCGACAGGGCCGCTATGGCTACACCTTC.

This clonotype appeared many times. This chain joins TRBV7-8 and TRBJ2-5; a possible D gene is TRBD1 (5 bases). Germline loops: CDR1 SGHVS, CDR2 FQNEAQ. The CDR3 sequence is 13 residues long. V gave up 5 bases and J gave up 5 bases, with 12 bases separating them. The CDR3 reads CASSQGARETQYF. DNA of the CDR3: TGTGCCAGCAGCCAAGGGGCCAGGGAGACCCAGTACTTC.

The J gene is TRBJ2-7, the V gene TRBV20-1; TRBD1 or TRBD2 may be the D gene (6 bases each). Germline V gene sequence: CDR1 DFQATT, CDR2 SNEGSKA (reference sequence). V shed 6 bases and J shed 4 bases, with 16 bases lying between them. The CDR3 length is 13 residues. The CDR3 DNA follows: TGCAGTGCCGGGGGCAGGTCCCCTTACGAGCAGTACTTC. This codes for CSAGGRSPYEQYF.

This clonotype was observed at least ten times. The CDR3 nucleotides read TGTGCCAGCAGCCCCGGACTAGCGCCTAGGGAGACCCAGTACTTC. Amino acid sequence: CASSPGLAPRETQYF. The rearrangement uses TRBV7-2 and TRBJ2-5; 9 bases agree with TRBD2. The CDR3 length is 15 residues. Germline values: CDR1 SGHTA, CDR2 FQGNSA. Trimming took 5 bases from V and 5 from J; bases not matched to a gene: 9.

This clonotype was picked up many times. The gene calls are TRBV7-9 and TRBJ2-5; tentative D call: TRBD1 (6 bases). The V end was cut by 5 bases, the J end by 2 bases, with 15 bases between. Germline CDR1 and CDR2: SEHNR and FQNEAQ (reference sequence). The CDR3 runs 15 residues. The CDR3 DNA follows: TGTGCCAGCAGCATCAGACAGGAGGTACAAGAGACCCAGTACTTC. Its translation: CASSIRQEVQETQYF.

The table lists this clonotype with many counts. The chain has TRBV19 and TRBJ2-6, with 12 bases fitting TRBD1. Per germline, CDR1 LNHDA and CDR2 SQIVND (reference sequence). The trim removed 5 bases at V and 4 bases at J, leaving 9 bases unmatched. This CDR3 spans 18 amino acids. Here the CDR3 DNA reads TGTGCCAGTAGTTATCGGGGGACAGGGGGCTCCGGGGCCAACGTCCTGACTTTC. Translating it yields CASSYRGTGGSGANVLTF. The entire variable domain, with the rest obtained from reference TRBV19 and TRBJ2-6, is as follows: DGGITQSPKYLFRKEGQNVTLSCEQNLNHDAMYWYRQDPGQGLRLIYYSQIVNDFQKGDIAEGYSVSREKKESFPLTVTSAQKNPTAFYLCASSYRGTGGSGANVLTFGAGSRLTVL.

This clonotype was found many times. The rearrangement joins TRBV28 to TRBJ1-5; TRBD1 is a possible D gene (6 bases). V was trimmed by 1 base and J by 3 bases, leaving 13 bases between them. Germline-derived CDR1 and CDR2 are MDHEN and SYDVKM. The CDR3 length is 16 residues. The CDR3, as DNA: TGTGCCAGCAGTTTATATCCGGGACAATACAATCAGCCCCAGCATTTT. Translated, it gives CASSLYPGQYNQPQHF.

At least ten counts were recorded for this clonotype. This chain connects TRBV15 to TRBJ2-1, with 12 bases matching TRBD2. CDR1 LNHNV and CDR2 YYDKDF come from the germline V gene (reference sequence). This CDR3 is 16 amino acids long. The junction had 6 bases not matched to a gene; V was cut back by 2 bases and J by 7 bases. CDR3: CATSRSRTSGTNEQFF. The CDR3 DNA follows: TGTGCCACCAGCAGATCACGGACTAGCGGGACTAATGAGCAGTTCTTC.

The CDR3 sequence is CASSLGGTAANEKLFF. The CDR3 DNA follows: TGTGCCAGCAGTTTGGGTGGAACGGCCGCTAATGAAAAACTGTTTTTT. The chain carries TRBV28 and TRBJ1-4, with D uncertain. The germline V and J ends were trimmed by 3 bases and 3 bases, with 14 bases remaining between them. Germline loops: CDR1 MDHEN, CDR2 SYDVKM. This CDR3 has 16 residues.